Following are 11 T cell receptor beta chains from one sample sequenced in a study of vaccination and CD4 T cells after COVID-19. Sequencing of DNA taken from cultured CD4+ T cells relied on the Oncomine TCR Beta short-read assay. Someone extracted genomic DNA from cultured CD4+ T cells. TCRdb redid the calling of the PCR reads with MiXCR, one entry per CDR3 protein. Here the sample spans 9,000 to 10,000 distinct CDR3 sequences, under 30% being singletons. Their recognized antigens are unknown. Treatment given: roughly ten-day PBMC culture with coronavirus spike peptide pools or control peptides (ViraFEST assay). It was before the COVID-19 pandemic (2011-2018) that the unexposed donor's CD4+ T cells were collected. Specimen: CD4+ T cells from blood, cultured in vitro. The receptors derive from a human donor in good health.

This clonotype is classed as medium-sized. The chain combines TRBV24-1 with TRBJ1-5; 10 bases match TRBD1. J was trimmed by 9 bases and V by 3 bases; bases with no gene match: 7. There are 15 residues in the CDR3. CDR1 and CDR2 (germline): KGHDR, SFDVKD. The CDR3 here is CATSDQGQGEMPQHF. The CDR3 DNA reads TGTGCCACCAGTGATCAAGGACAGGGGGAGATGCCCCAGCATTTT.

This clonotype was observed a few times. This chain connects TRBV19 to TRBJ2-3; 14 bases are a match to TRBD2. Germline CDR1 and CDR2: LNHDA and SQIVND (reference sequence). The CDR3 extends over 19 amino acids. Germline trimming cut 4 bases from V and 3 bases from J; bases unmatched to any gene: 12. Here the CDR3 DNA reads TGTGCCAGTAGTACCCCGACTAGCGGGAGGGCCTGGGGAACAGATACGCAGTATTTT. This gives the protein CASSTPTSGRAWGTDTQYF.

This clonotype appeared a few times. The V and J genes are TRBV11-2 and TRBJ2-3; perhaps TRBD2 as D (6 bases). Germline V gives CDR1 SGHAT, CDR2 FQNNGV. This CDR3 region has 14 residues. V lost 4 bases and J lost 7, with 15 bases in between. The CDR3 sequence is CASSWDSRSNTQYF. In nucleotides, the CDR3 is TGTGCCAGCAGCTGGGACTCCCGGAGCAATACGCAGTATTTT.

This sequence joins TRBV7-8 and TRBJ2-7; D remains unclear. The CDR3 totals 16 residues. Trimming removed 5 bases at V and 4 bases at J, with 21 bases between. Per the germline V gene, CDR1 is SGHVS and CDR2 is FQNEAQ. The CDR3 spells CASSIARSPSPYEQYF. CDR3 in DNA: TGTGCCAGCAGCATTGCTAGGAGCCCATCTCCTTACGAGCAGTACTTC.

Only a few counts were recorded for this clonotype. This sequence joins TRBV7-2 and TRBJ2-3; 7 positions match TRBD2. CDR1 and CDR2 from the germline V gene are SGHTA and FQGNSA. Trimming removed 3 bases from V and 0 bases from J; junction bases left unmatched: 6. The CDR3 is made up of 16 amino acids. The DNA of the CDR3 is TGTGCCAGCAGCTTGATGGGGGGGACTAGCACAGATACGCAGTATTTT. It specifies CASSLMGGTSTDTQYF. The full variable domain, with the rest looked up from reference TRBV7-2 and TRBJ2-3, is GAGVSQSPSNKVTEKGKDVELRCDPISGHTALYWYRQSLGQGLEFLIYFQGNSAPDKSGLPSDRFSAERTGGSVSTLTIQRTQQEDSAVYLCASSLMGGTSTDTQYFGPGTRLTVL.

This clonotype is medium-sized. This chain connects TRBV7-2 to TRBJ1-2; 8 nucleotides agree with TRBD1. Germline CDR1 is SGHTA and CDR2 is FQGNSA. The CDR3 runs to 14 residues. Losses at the gene ends were 4 bases for V and 4 bases for J; bases not matched to a gene: 5. The CDR3 DNA sequence: TGTGCCAGCAGCTCAAAGACAGGGGTCTATGGCTACACCTTC. It is translated as CASSSKTGVYGYTF.

On this clonotype: A read error may produce the germline difference seen at one junction end. V and J are TRBV7-7 and TRBJ2-5; TRBD2 aligns across 8 bases. Germline loops: CDR1 SSHAT, CDR2 FNYEAQ (reference sequence). The CDR3 runs to 15 residues. The CDR3 sequence is CASSLAISGRYVQYF. The CDR3 nucleotides are TGTGCTAGCAGCTTAGCGATAAGCGGGAGATATGTCCAGTACTTC. Filled out from reference TRBV7-7 and TRBJ2-5, the complete variable domain reads GAGVSQSPRYKVTKRGQDVTLRCDPISSHATLYWYQQALGQGPEFLTYFNYEAQPDKSGLPSDRFSAERPEGSISTLTIQRTEQRDSAMYRCASSLAISGRYVQYFGPGTRLLVL.

This clonotype was seen only a few times. The J gene is TRBJ2-2, the V gene TRBV6-2 or TRBV6-3; D ambiguous. V was trimmed by 5 bases and J by 3 bases, leaving 4 bases between them. From germline, CDR1 is MNHEY and CDR2 SVGEGT. This CDR3 is 12 amino acids long. The CDR3 nucleotides are TGTGCCAGCAGTCAAGACACCGGGGAGCTGTTTTTT. Its protein is CASSQDTGELFF.

The rearrangement links TRBV5-1 to TRBJ2-7; unclear D gene. Trimming shortened V by 0 bases and J by 2 bases, and 6 bases separated the two germline ends. CDR1 is SGHRS, CDR2 YFSETQ, per germline. This CDR3 is built from 13 residues. Here the CDR3 DNA reads TGCGCCAGCAGCTTGGAGCCGGCCTACGAGCAGTACTTC. This sequence encodes CASSLEPAYEQYF.

The chain uses TRBV24-1 and TRBJ2-5; D is ambiguous. Per the germline V gene, CDR1 is KGHDR and CDR2 is SFDVKD. There are 15 residues in the CDR3. V was cut by 4 bases and J by 0 bases, with 11 bases left in between. DNA of the CDR3: TGTGCCACCAGTGACCCCGACCGGTACCAAGAGACCCAGTACTTC. It yields the protein CATSDPDRYQETQYF.

This clonotype has more than one count but fewer than ten. The chain uses TRBV7-8 and TRBJ1-1, with a weak D call TRBD1 (5 bases). Trimming took off 2 bases at V and 4 bases at J, with 14 bases between the two ends. CDR1 and CDR2 from the germline V gene are SGHVS and FQNEAQ. The CDR3 length is 15 residues. CDR3 DNA sequence: TGTGCCAGCAGCTTAATTCAGGGTGGGGGCACTGAAGCTTTCTTT. Translated: CASSLIQGGGTEAFF.